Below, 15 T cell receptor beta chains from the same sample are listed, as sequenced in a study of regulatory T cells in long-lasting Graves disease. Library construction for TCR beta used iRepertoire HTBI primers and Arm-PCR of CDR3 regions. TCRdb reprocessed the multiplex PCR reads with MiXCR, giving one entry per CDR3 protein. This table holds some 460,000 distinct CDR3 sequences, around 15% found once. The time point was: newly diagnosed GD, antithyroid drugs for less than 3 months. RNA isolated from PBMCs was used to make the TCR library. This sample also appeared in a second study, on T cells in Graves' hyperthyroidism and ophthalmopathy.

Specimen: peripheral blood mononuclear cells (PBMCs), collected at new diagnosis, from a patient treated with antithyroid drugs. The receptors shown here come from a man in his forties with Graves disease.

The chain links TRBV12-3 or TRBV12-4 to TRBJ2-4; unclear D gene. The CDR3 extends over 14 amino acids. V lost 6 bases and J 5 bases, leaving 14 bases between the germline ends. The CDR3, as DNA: TGTGCCAGCAGCAAGGACGCTGTCCAAAACATTCAGTACTTC. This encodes CASSKDAVQNIQYF.

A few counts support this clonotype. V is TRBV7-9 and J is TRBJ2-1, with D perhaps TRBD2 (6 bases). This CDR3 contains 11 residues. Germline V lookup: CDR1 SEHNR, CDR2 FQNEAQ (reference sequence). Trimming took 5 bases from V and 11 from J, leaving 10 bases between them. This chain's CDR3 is CASSRTKKQFF. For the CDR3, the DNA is TGTGCCAGCAGCAGGACTAAAAAGCAGTTCTTC.

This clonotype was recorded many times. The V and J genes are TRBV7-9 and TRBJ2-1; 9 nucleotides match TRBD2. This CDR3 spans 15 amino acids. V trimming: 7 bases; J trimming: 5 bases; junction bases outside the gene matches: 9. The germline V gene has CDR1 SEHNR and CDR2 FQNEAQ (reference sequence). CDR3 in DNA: TGTGCCAGCATCTCGACTAGCGGAGGGGACAATGAGCAGTTCTTC. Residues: CASISTSGGDNEQFF.

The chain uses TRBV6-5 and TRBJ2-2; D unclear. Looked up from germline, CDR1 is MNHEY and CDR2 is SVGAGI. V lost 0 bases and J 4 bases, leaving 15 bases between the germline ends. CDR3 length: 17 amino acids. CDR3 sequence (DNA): TGTGCCAGCAGTTACTCAGGATCGATGACGAGCACCGGGGAGCTGTTTTTT. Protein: CASSYSGSMTSTGELFF.

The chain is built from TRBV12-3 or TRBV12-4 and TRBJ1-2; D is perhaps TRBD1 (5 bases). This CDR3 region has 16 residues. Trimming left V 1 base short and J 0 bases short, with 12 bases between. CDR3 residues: CASSLGRDRSNYGYTF. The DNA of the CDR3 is TGTGCCAGCAGTTTAGGGAGGGACCGGTCTAACTATGGCTACACCTTC.

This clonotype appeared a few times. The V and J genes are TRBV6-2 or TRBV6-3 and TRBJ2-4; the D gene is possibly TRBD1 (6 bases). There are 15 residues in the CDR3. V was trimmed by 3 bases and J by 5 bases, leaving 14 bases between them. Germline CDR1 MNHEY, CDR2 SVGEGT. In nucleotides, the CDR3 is TGTGCCAGCAGTTATGTAGGGGGACCCCAAAACATTCAGTACTTC. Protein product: CASSYVGGPQNIQYF.

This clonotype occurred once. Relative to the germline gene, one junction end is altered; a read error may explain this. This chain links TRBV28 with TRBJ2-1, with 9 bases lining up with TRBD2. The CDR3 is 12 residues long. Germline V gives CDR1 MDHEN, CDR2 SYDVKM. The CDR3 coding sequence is TGTGCCAGCAGTTTAGCGGGAGGGTCTTCGATCTTC. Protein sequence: CASSLAGGSSIF. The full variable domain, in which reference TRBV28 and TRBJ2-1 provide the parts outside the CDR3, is DVKVTQSSRYLVKRTGEKVFLECVQDMDHENMFWYRQDPGLGLRLIYFSYDVKMKEKGDIPEGYSVSREKKERFSLILESASTNQTSMYLCASSLAGGSSIFGPGTRLTVL.

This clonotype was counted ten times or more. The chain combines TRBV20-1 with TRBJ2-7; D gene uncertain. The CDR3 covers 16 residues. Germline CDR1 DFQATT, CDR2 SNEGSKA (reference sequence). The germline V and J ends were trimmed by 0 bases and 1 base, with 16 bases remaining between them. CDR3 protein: CSARDPYFLTSYEQYF. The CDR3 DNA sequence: TGCAGTGCTAGAGATCCGTACTTCCTAACTTCCTACGAGCAGTACTTC.

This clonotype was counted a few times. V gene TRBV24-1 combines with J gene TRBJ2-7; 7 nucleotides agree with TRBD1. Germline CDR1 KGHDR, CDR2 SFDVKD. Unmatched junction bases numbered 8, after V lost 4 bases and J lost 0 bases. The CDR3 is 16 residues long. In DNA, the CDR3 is TGTGCCACCAGTGACCCTAACAGGGGTTCCTCCTACGAGCAGTACTTC. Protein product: CATSDPNRGSSYEQYF.

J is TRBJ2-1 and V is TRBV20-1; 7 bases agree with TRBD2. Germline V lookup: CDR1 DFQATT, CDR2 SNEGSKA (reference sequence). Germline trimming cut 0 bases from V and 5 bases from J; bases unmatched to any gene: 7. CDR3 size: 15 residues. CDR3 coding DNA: TGCAGTGCTAGAGATGGGGCTAGCGGCCACAATGAGCAGTTCTTC. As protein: CSARDGASGHNEQFF.

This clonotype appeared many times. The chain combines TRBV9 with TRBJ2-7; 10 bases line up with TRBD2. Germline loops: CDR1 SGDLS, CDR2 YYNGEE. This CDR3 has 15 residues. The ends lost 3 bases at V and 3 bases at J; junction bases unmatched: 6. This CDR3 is CASSDGLAEVYEQYF. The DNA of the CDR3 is TGTGCCAGCAGCGACGGACTAGCGGAGGTCTACGAGCAGTACTTC.

DNA for the CDR3: TGCGCCAGCAGTGTTACTCCGGACCTTAGCACAGATACGCAGTATTTT. Translation: CASSVTPDLSTDTQYF. The V call is TRBV10-2, the J call TRBJ2-3; D unclear. The CDR3 loop spans 16 amino acids. V lost 4 bases and J lost 0, with 14 bases in between. CDR1 and CDR2 from the germline V gene are WSHSY and SAAADI.

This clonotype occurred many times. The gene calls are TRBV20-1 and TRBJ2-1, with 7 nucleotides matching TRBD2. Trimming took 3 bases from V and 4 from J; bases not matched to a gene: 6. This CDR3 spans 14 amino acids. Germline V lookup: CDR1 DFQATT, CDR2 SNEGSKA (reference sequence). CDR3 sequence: CSARMAGAYNEQFF. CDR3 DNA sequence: TGCAGTGCTAGGATGGCGGGAGCATACAATGAGCAGTTCTTC.

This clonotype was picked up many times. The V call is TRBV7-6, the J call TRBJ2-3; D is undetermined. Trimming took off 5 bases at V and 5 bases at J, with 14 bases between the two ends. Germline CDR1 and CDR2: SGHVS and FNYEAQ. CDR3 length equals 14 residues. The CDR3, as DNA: TGTGCCAGCAGCCTATACCCTCAGGAAGATACGCAGTATTTT. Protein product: CASSLYPQEDTQYF.

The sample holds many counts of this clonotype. This CDR3 is CSAGTGTTAYEQYF. CDR3 DNA: TGCAGTGCTGGGACCGGGACAACTGCCTACGAGCAGTACTTC. The chain uses TRBV20-1 and TRBJ2-7, with D maybe TRBD1 (6 bases). Trimming removed 5 bases from V and 2 bases from J, with 16 bases in between. The germline V gene encodes CDR1 DFQATT and CDR2 SNEGSKA (reference sequence). The CDR3 is 14 residues long.